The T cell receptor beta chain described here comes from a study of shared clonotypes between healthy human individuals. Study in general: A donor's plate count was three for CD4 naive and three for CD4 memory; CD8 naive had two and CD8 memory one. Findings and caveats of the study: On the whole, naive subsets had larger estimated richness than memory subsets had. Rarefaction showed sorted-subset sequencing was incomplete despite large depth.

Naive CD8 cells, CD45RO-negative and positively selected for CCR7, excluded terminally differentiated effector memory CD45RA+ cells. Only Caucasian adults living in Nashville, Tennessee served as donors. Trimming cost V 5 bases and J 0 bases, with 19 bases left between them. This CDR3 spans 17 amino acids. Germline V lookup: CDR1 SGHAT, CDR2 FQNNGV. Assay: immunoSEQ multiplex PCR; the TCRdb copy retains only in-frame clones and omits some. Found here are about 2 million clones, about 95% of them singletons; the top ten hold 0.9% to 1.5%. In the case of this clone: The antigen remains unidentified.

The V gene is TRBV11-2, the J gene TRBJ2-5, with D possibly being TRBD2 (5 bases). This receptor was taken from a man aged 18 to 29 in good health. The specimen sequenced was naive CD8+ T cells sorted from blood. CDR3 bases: TGTGCCAGCAGCCAACTGAACCCGGGATTCTACCAAGAGACCCAGTACTTC. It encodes CASSQLNPGFYQETQYF. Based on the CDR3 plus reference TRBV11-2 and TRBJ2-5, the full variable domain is EAGVAQSPRYKIIEKRQSVAFWCNPISGHATLYWYQQILGQGPKLLIQFQNNGVVDDSQLPKDRFSAERLKGVDSTLKIQPAKLEDSAVYLCASSQLNPGFYQETQYFGPGTRLLVL.